The rows below give T cell receptor beta chains drawn from one sample of a study of PD-1 blockade in classical Hodgkin lymphoma. Generated by immunoSEQ multiplex PCR, the TCRdb table keeps only in-frame clones and is missing some. The data show 15,000 to 20,000 clones, with roughly 87% seen just once and almost 4% held by the top ten. Sequencing was performed on peripheral blood mononuclear cells (PBMCs). These receptor sequences come from a human donor with classical Hodgkin lymphoma. Both conserved end residues are part of each CDR3. Each record gives: D gene, clone size, V gene, J gene, CDR3 DNA, CDR3 protein. The D gene is left open where the match is weak. Size is stated for part of the rows, as once, few or many counts, or as a class when the clone is expanded.

NA,NA,TRBV28,TRBJ1-2,TGTGCCAGCAGACAGGCATTAATCCGGTATGGCTACACCTTC,CASRQALIRYGYTF
TRBD2,NA,TRBV10-1,TRBJ2-3,TGCGCCAGCAGTGGGGGACTAGCGGGACGCACAGATACGCAGTATTTT,CASSGGLAGRTDTQYF
NA,few,TRBV7-2,TRBJ2-5,TGTGCCAGCAGCTTAGCGCTAATGGGCGGGAAGGATCAAGAGACCCAGTACTTC,CASSLALMGGKDQETQYF
NA,NA,TRBV5-5,TRBJ1-2,TGTGCCAGCAGCTTGTCGGGGTACGGCTACACCTTC,CASSLSGYGYTF
NA,NA,TRBV19,TRBJ1-2,TGTGCCAGTAGTATGTCCCAGGGTCGCGGCTACACCTTC,CASSMSQGRGYTF
TRBD1,NA,TRBV2,TRBJ2-7,TGTGCCAGCAGTAGACAGGGCTACGAGCAGTACTTC,CASSRQGYEQYF
NA,few,TRBV6-5,TRBJ2-7,TGTGCCAGCAGCCCTCGGGGCCGAGGGGCCTACGAGCAGTACTTC,CASSPRGRGAYEQYF
NA,NA,TRBV28,TRBJ2-5,TGTGCCTCCGGGGCAGCCTCCCGAGAGACCCAGTACTTC,CASGAASRETQYF
NA,NA,TRBV2,TRBJ1-5,TGTGCCAGCAGTGAAAGTACTTTTCAGCCCCAGCATTTT,CASSESTFQPQHF
NA,few,TRBV7-9,TRBJ1-4,TGTGCCAGCAGCGTACCAGGGGCGCAACTGTTTTTT,CASSVPGAQLFF
NA,NA,TRBV5-1,TRBJ1-2,TGCGCCAGCAGCGTGGGTAGCTATGGCTACACCTTC,CASSVGSYGYTF
NA,NA,TRBV6-5,TRBJ2-5,TGTGCCAGCAGTTACTTCGGCGGGGACCAAGAGACCCAGTACTTC,CASSYFGGDQETQYF
TRBD1,NA,TRBV18,TRBJ1-1,TGTGCCAGCTCACCAAACCCGACAGGGGGCACTGAAGCTTTCTTT,CASSPNPTGGTEAFF
NA,NA,TRBV19,TRBJ1-1,TGTGCCAGTAATATAGGGGGTGTTGCTGAAGCTTTCTTT,CASNIGGVAEAFF
NA,NA,TRBV9,TRBJ1-2,TGTGCCAGCAGCCCCCCTGGAAATAACGTCGGCTACACCTTC,CASSPPGNNVGYTF
TRBD1,NA,TRBV29-1,TRBJ1-1,TGCAGCGTCCGACAGGGGTTAACCACTGAAGCTTTCTTT,CSVRQGLTTEAFF
NA,NA,TRBV30,TRBJ2-7,TGTGCCTGGAGTGGTAACGGCTACGAGCAGTACTTC,CAWSGNGYEQYF
NA,NA,TRBV5-1,TRBJ1-1,TGCGCCAGCAGCTGGCTAGGGGGTTTCTCTCAAGCTTTCTTT,CASSWLGGFSQAFF
NA,NA,TRBV2,TRBJ2-4,TGTGCCAGCAGTGAATCAGGGATAGCCAAAAACATTCAGTACTTC,CASSESGIAKNIQYF
TRBD1,NA,TRBV28,TRBJ1-1,TGTGCCAGCAGTTTCTCCGACAGGGGCCGTGAAGCTTTCTTT,CASSFSDRGREAFF
TRBD1,NA,TRBV18,TRBJ2-5,TGTGCCAGCTCACTATCGACAGGGGGCCTAGGGACCCAGTACTTC,CASSLSTGGLGTQYF
NA,once,TRBV7-9,TRBJ2-1,TGTGCCAGCAGCTCACCACAGAGCGATGAGCAGTTCTTC,CASSSPQSDEQFF
TRBD2,NA,TRBV7-2,TRBJ2-1,TGTGCCAGCAGCTTCAAGATAAGCGGGAGAGGCAATGAGCAGTTCTTC,CASSFKISGRGNEQFF
NA,NA,TRBV4-2,TRBJ1-6,TGTGCCAGCAGCCAAGGCCCGGTGGATTCACCCCTCCACTTT,CASSQGPVDSPLHF
NA,NA,TRBV5-6,TRBJ1-5,TGTGCCAGCAGCTTGTGGTTCGGTCATTATAGCAATCAGCCCCAGCATTTT,CASSLWFGHYSNQPQHF
NA,NA,TRBV6-5,TRBJ1-6,TGTGCCAGCAGTTACTCTTCAGGGCTAGGGTATTCACCCCTCCACTTT,CASSYSSGLGYSPLHF
NA,NA,TRBV7-2,TRBJ2-7,TGTGCCAGCAGCTTAGTCGTGGAGTGGGAGCAGTACTTC,CASSLVVEWEQYF
NA,NA,TRBV30,TRBJ2-7,TGTGCCTGGAGTGAAAGGCTAGGAGGCGAGCAGTACTTC,CAWSERLGGEQYF
NA,NA,TRBV18,TRBJ2-7,TGTGCCAGCTCACAGGGGCGGGCGTCCTACGAGCAGTACTTC,CASSQGRASYEQYF
NA,NA,TRBV27,TRBJ1-3,TGTGCCAGCAGCCCAGGGAGGGGAACTGGAAACACCATATATTTT,CASSPGRGTGNTIYF
NA,NA,TRBV18,TRBJ2-5,TGTGCCAGCTCCCGGGACATCCAAGAGACCCAGTACTTC,CASSRDIQETQYF
NA,few,TRBV28,TRBJ2-3,TGTGCCAGCAGTTCCATCGTTGGCGGGACCCCGTCAGATACGCAGTATTTT,CASSSIVGGTPSDTQYF
TRBD2,NA,TRBV7-3,TRBJ2-2,TGTGCCAGCAGCCCCTCGACGGGAGGCACCGGGGAGCTGTTTTTT,CASSPSTGGTGELFF
TRBD1,NA,TRBV7-6,TRBJ1-1,TGTGCCAGCAGCGCCATAGGACAGGGCGTTACCACTGAAGCTTTCTTT,CASSAIGQGVTTEAFF
NA,few,TRBV14,TRBJ1-5,TGTGCCAGCAGCCAAGGGAATCAGCCCCAGCATTTT,CASSQGNQPQHF
NA,NA,TRBV25-1,TRBJ2-5,TGTGCCAGCTCAGAGGGGCTAGCCTTGTACCAAGAGACCCAGTACTTC,CASSEGLALYQETQYF
NA,NA,TRBV7-9,TRBJ1-2,TGTGCCAGCAGCTTAGCCGGCCAGAATGGCTACACCTTC,CASSLAGQNGYTF
NA,NA,TRBV30,TRBJ1-4,TGTGCCTGGAGTGTAGGGGGTAGCGGGAGTGAAAAACTGTTTTTT,CAWSVGGSGSEKLFF
NA,NA,TRBV6-1,TRBJ1-3,TGTGCCAGCAGTGCCCGACAGAGAAGCTCTGGAAACACCATATATTTT,CASSARQRSSGNTIYF
NA,NA,TRBV21-1,TRBJ2-5,TGTGCCAGCACCTTAAAGGGGACCCAGTACTTC,CASTLKGTQYF
NA,NA,TRBV10-3,TRBJ2-7,TGTGCCATCAGGGCCAGGGACAACGAGCAGTACTTC,CAIRARDNEQYF
NA,once,TRBV11-2,TRBJ2-1,TGTGCCAGCAGCACCACGAGGGGGATTCACAATGAGCAGTTCTTC,CASSTTRGIHNEQFF
TRBD2,NA,TRBV19,TRBJ2-2,TGTGCCAGTAGTATAACTAGCGGGAACACCGGGGAGCTGTTTTTT,CASSITSGNTGELFF
TRBD1,NA,TRBV5-1,TRBJ2-5,TGCGCCAGCAGCCCCGGGACAGGGCGCGGGACCCAGTACTTC,CASSPGTGRGTQYF
TRBD2,NA,TRBV6-1,TRBJ2-5,TGTGCCAGCAGTGCCCGGGTAGCGGGAAAAGGGGAGACCCAGTACTTC,CASSARVAGKGETQYF
NA,once,TRBV7-2,TRBJ2-6,TGTGCCAGCAGCCCGCCGGTCTCTGGGGCCAACGTCCTGACTTTC,CASSPPVSGANVLTF
NA,once,TRBV5-1,TRBJ1-3,TGCGCCAGCAGCTTTGCGGCCTCTGGAAACACCATATATTTT,CASSFAASGNTIYF
TRBD1,NA,TRBV28,TRBJ2-3,TGTGCCAGGGGGACAGGTCCTGAGGATACGCAGTATTTT,CARGTGPEDTQYF
NA,NA,TRBV27,TRBJ1-1,TGTGCCAGCAGACCCCCCCACAGGAACACTGAAGCTTTCTTT,CASRPPHRNTEAFF
TRBD2,NA,TRBV27,TRBJ2-2,TGTGCCAGCAGTTTAGGGGACTACGGGGAGCTGTTTTTT,CASSLGDYGELFF
TRBD2,NA,TRBV5-4,TRBJ2-2,TGTGCCAGCAGCACACTAGCGGGAGGGTCCGGGGAGCTGTTTTTT,CASSTLAGGSGELFF
NA,few,TRBV13,TRBJ1-1,TGTGCCAGCAGCTTGAGGGGCTCGATGAACACTGAAGCTTTCTTT,CASSLRGSMNTEAFF
NA,once,TRBV28,TRBJ2-7,TGTGCCAGCAGCCTACAGCCAGGTAACCAGTACTTC,CASSLQPGNQYF
TRBD2,NA,TRBV2,TRBJ2-7,TGTGCCAGCAAAGAGCAAGCGGGGGACTACGAGCAGTACTTC,CASKEQAGDYEQYF
NA,NA,TRBV11-1,TRBJ2-7,TGTGCCAGCAGCTTAGAACCTTACGAGCAGTACTTC,CASSLEPYEQYF
NA,NA,TRBV19,TRBJ2-3,TGTGCCAGTAGTATGGTCCCAGATACGCAGTATTTT,CASSMVPDTQYF
TRBD2,few,TRBV29-1,TRBJ2-7,TGCAGCGTTTGCAGGGAGGGGTACGAGCAGTACTTC,CSVCREGYEQYF